Described below is a single TCR beta chain sequence and its context. Antigen unknown. This specimen belongs to a study of fetal regulatory T cell absence and autoimmunity. Study background: IPEX patients had exocrine pancreas autoimmunity without clinical diabetes.

The survey-level immunoSEQ assay was used. TCRdb's table, derived via immunoSEQ multiplex PCR, lists solely in-frame clones and lacks some. Here the sample spans some 87,000 clones, 72% being singletons. V gave up 8 bases and J gave up 3 bases; unmatched junction bases: 8. The CDR3 has 15 residues. CDR1 is SNHLY, CDR2 FYNNEI, per germline. Study observations and caveats: Some top pancreas TCR clones were over 85-fold enriched versus cord blood.

The chain recombines TRBV2 with TRBJ2-1, with 9 positions matching TRBD1. The clonotype comes from a male donor with IPEX syndrome. Sequenced material: pancreas tissue. The CDR3 spells CASGRRDRVYNEQFF. The CDR3 DNA reads TGTGCCAGCGGAAGGAGGGACAGGGTCTACAATGAGCAGTTCTTC.